A single T cell receptor beta chain is shown here with its context. There are many counts of this clonotype. What antigen it recognizes has not been identified. No much larger clone exists at a distance of one base, and base qualities are not known. The library relied on PCR. Sequencing used an Illumina HiSeq 2500. To normalize quantification of the TCRbeta repertoire, the TCR libraries were built with molecular barcoding that relied on unique molecular identifiers. Using fastp trimming at Q25 and MiXCR clonotype assembly, TCRdb reanalyzed the public sequencing data and kept in-frame beta chains. Each record represents a unique CDR3 protein, reported with the most common genes and DNA among its rows. In this sample the table shows around 450,000 distinct CDR3 sequences, 43% of which occur a single time. The ten largest clones add up to roughly a quarter of the sample. The CDR3, from cysteine to phenylalanine, totals 15 residues. Left in the record is the CDR3 DNA by itself, 45 bases read in frame from the first base. Trimming removed 6 bases from V and 0 bases from J, leaving 15 bases between the germline ends. CDR1 and CDR2, looked up from the germline V gene (reference sequence), are SGHNT and YYREEE.

What this sample's treatment or condition label stands for: allogeneic hematopoietic cell transplantation with graft depleted of TCRalphabeta T cells and CD19 B cells. Transplant recipients were children who received TCRalphabeta/CD19-depleted allogeneic hematopoietic cell grafts. The record originates from a study of T-cell reconstitution after alpha-beta-depleted transplantation in children (dated by TCRdb to 2016 to 2018). Some background on the complete study: Using TCR repertoire profiling, the study quantitatively followed how T-cell immune reconstitution unfolded in children after TCRalphabeta/CD19-depleted allogeneic hematopoietic cell transplantation. Broader findings and caveats from the paper: Hyperexpanded clone frequencies declined over subsequent months; after one year, T-cell counts and TCRbeta diversity were mostly attributed to newly produced T cells. The apparently early alphabetaT-cell count recovery about two months after transplant was reportedly dependent on only several hundred rapidly expanded clones derived from non-depleted graft cells. The high TCRbeta diversity at day 60 in some patients was ascribed to recipient T cells and intrathymic progenitors that had survived conditioning.

The sequence was collected from a girl aged 2 to 9 with aplastic anemia, due to receive a stem cell transplant. Recombination connected TRBV5-4 to TRBJ1-2, with TRBD1 tentatively as D gene (5 bases match). The specimen comprised PBMCs, sampled before TCRalphabeta/CD19-depleted stem cell transplant. The CDR3 corresponds to CASTWGRASNYGYTF. The nucleotides are TGTGCCAGCACCTGGGGGAGGGCCTCTAACTATGGCTACACCTTC.